The T cell receptor beta chain under discussion was sequenced for a study of OX40 agonist ivuxolimab in advanced cancers. Across the whole study: Three patients had partial responses: one hepatocellular carcinoma, two cutaneous melanoma.

General study findings and limits: Normalized T-cell clonal expansion was also low in a subset of nonresponders.

About this clone: Its antigen remains unidentified.

The table came from immunoSEQ multiplex PCR; TCRdb's copy has only in-frame clones and leaves some out. The sample lists some 79,000 clones, approximately 90% occurring once. The sequencing here drew on CD4+ or CD8+ T cells sorted from blood, taken in a trial of the OX40 agonist ivuxolimab. The receptor's source is an adult with an advanced solid tumor such as melanoma, head and neck, liver or kidney cancer.

In DNA, the CDR3 is TGTGCCAGCAGTTTAAACAGGCTCTATGGCTACACCTTC. Its translation: CASSLNRLYGYTF. V gene TRBV27 combines with J gene TRBJ1-2, with D perhaps TRBD1 (5 bases). Germline V lookup: CDR1 MNHEY, CDR2 SMNVEV (reference sequence). There are 13 residues in the CDR3. Trimming stripped 2 bases from V and 4 bases from J, with 8 bases between.